These 27 T cell receptor beta chains came from one sample sequenced in a study of blood T cell repertoires in COVID-19 (dated by TCRdb to about 2020). Libraries came from the immunoSEQ multiplex PCR assay. TCRdb limited this immuneACCESS table to in-frame rearrangements with V and J called. A share of clones is missing; checked studies link under half to unresolved V genes, and the rest is unexplained. The sample table contains roughly 200,000 clones; only one count was recorded for around nine tenths of them. Approximately 6.2% of the sample is held by the ten biggest clonotypes. Sequenced input: peripheral blood. All receptors come from a man aged 55 to 70 who had recovered from COVID-19.

The chain recombines TRBV19 with TRBJ1-4; 7 bases line up with TRBD1. Germline trimming cut 10 bases from V and 5 bases from J; bases unmatched to any gene: 10. Germline CDR1 and CDR2: LNHDA and SQIVND (reference sequence). The CDR3 extends over 14 amino acids. CDR3 region: CATRPDRANEKLFF. The CDR3 DNA reads as TGTGCCACCCGGCCAGACAGGGCCAATGAAAAACTGTTTTTT.

In DNA form, the CDR3 reads TGTGCCAGCTCACCACAGGACTACGGCAATGAGCAGTTCTTC. Translating gives CASSPQDYGNEQFF. The chain employs TRBV18 and TRBJ2-1, with D possibly being TRBD2 (6 bases). The CDR3 contains 14 residues. CDR1 is KGHSH and CDR2 is LQKENI in the germline V gene. Deletions cut 1 base from V and 6 bases from J, with 10 bases between. Looking up the rest from reference TRBV18 and TRBJ2-1 gives the full variable domain: NAGVMQNPRHLVRRRGQEARLRCSPMKGHSHVYWYRQLPEEGLKFMVYLQKENIIDESGMPKERFSAEFPKEGPSILRIQQVVRGDSAAYFCASSPQDYGNEQFFGPGTRLTVL.

This rearrangement joins TRBV4-3 to TRBJ1-1, with a weak D call TRBD1 (5 bases). V shed 0 bases and J shed 5 bases, with 10 bases lying between them. Germline CDR1 is LGHNA and CDR2 is YSLEER. The CDR3 totals 14 residues. For the CDR3, the DNA is TGCGCCAGCAGCCAAGAAATAGGGGTTACTGAAGCTTTCTTT. This encodes CASSQEIGVTEAFF.

The chain is built from TRBV7-6 and TRBJ2-2; 7 positions match TRBD2. The CDR3 runs 17 residues. The V gene end was trimmed by 5 bases and the J gene end by 2 bases; junction bases not matched to a gene: 11. Germline-derived CDR1 and CDR2 are SGHVS and FNYEAQ. CDR3 loop: CASSESRLAANTGELFF. The CDR3 DNA reads as TGTGCCAGCAGCGAGTCCAGACTAGCAGCCAACACCGGGGAGCTGTTTTTT.

The rearrangement joins TRBV6-2 or TRBV6-3 to TRBJ1-2; no definite D call. The CDR3 extends over 13 amino acids. V lost 5 bases and J 4 bases, leaving 11 bases between the germline ends. Germline V lookup: CDR1 MNHEY, CDR2 SVGEGT. The CDR3 sequence is CASSPTAVYGYTF. The CDR3 bases are TGTGCCAGCAGTCCCACTGCGGTCTATGGCTACACCTTC.

V is TRBV7-9 and J is TRBJ1-3, with 8 bases matching TRBD1. CDR3 length: 15 residues. Trimming removed 5 bases from V and 4 bases from J; junction bases left unmatched: 7. CDR1 SEHNR and CDR2 FQNEAQ come from the germline V gene (reference sequence). CDR3 protein: CASSTDRGEGNTIYF. DNA of the CDR3: TGTGCCAGCAGCACAGACAGGGGAGAGGGAAACACCATATATTTT.

This chain links TRBV10-3 with TRBJ2-7, with 11 bases aligning to TRBD2. The CDR3 length is 15 residues. Losses at the gene ends were 6 bases for V and 6 bases for J; bases not matched to a gene: 10. Germline CDR1 reads ENHRY; CDR2 reads SYGVKD. CDR3 sequence reads: CAISRLLAGESEQYF. CDR3 nucleotide sequence: TGTGCCATCAGCCGCCTACTAGCGGGAGAAAGCGAGCAGTACTTC.

This clone appeared a few times. CDR3 residues: CASSYPNTGELFF. In DNA form, the CDR3 reads TGTGCCAGCAGTTACCCAAACACCGGGGAGCTGTTTTTT. The chain has TRBV6-5 and TRBJ2-2; D is unclear. Germline lookup yields CDR1 MNHEY and CDR2 SVGAGI. V shed 2 bases and J shed 2 bases, with 3 bases lying between them. This CDR3 has 13 amino acids.

This clone was counted at least ten times. The chain joins TRBV15 to TRBJ2-1; 7 bases are a match to TRBD1. The CDR3 spans 17 residues. Unmatched junction bases numbered 11, after V lost 2 bases and J lost 4 bases. Germline lookup yields CDR1 LNHNV and CDR2 YYDKDF (reference sequence). The CDR3 nucleotides read TGTGCCACCAGCAGATCCCTCCGGGACAGAGAGTACAATGAGCAGTTCTTC. Protein product: CATSRSLRDREYNEQFF.

CDR3 in amino acids: CASSQDRPGYGYTF. DNA for the CDR3: TGTGCCAGCAGTCAGGACCGGCCAGGGTATGGCTACACCTTC. The chain employs TRBV6-2 or TRBV6-3 and TRBJ1-2; TRBD1 might be the D (5 bases). The germline gives CDR1 MNHEY, CDR2 SVGEGT. This CDR3 spans 14 amino acids. V shed 5 bases and J shed 5 bases, with 15 bases lying between them.

The chain has TRBV14 and TRBJ1-6, with D tentatively TRBD1 (6 bases). The CDR3 is 14 amino acids. Germline CDR1 is SGHDN and CDR2 is FVKESK. V was trimmed by 4 bases and J by 6 bases, leaving 10 bases between them. The CDR3 loop reads CASSRGLLNSPLHF. The CDR3, as DNA: TGTGCCAGCAGCCGGGGGCTTCTTAATTCACCCCTCCACTTT.

The CDR3 region has the DNA TGTGCCAGCGGAGGGAGCCCCGACAGGGGAACGTCACCCCTCCACTTT. Amino acids: CASGGSPDRGTSPLHF. V usage is TRBV5-4 and J usage is TRBJ1-6, with TRBD1 identical over 8 bases. This CDR3 region has 16 residues. The V and J ends lost 7 bases and 10 bases, in that order; junction bases with no gene match: 16. CDR1 is SGHNT and CDR2 is YYREEE in the germline V gene (reference sequence).

Of note for this clone: Other nucleotide sequences in the sample specify the same CDR3. The genes are TRBV12-3 or TRBV12-4 and TRBJ2-5; maybe TRBD2 (6 bases). The CDR3 consists of 13 residues. V lost 7 bases and J lost 3, with 12 bases in between. This CDR3 is CASTNSGEETQYF. Written as DNA, the CDR3 is TGTGCCAGCACCAATAGCGGAGAAGAGACCCAGTACTTC.

There are a few counts of this clone. This chain joins TRBV5-4 and TRBJ1-6; D remains unclear. CDR3 length: 14 residues. The V end was cut by 3 bases, the J end by 7 bases, with 11 bases between. Germline-derived CDR1 and CDR2 are SGHNT and YYREEE (reference sequence). The CDR3 coding sequence is TGTGCCAGCAGCTCGGAGGGAGTAAATTCACCCCTCCACTTT. Encoded protein: CASSSEGVNSPLHF.

The V and J genes are TRBV5-1 and TRBJ2-1, with 10 bases that match TRBD1. This CDR3 has 15 residues. V shed 3 bases, J shed 1 base, and the junction held 1 base outside the gene matches. The germline V gene encodes CDR1 SGHRS and CDR2 YFSETQ. The CDR3 is CASSWGQGSYNEQFF. The CDR3 nucleotides read TGCGCCAGCAGCTGGGGACAGGGGTCCTACAATGAGCAGTTCTTC.

The V gene is TRBV18, the J gene TRBJ2-1, with TRBD1 matching over 8 bases. V lost 6 bases and J lost 9; bases outside the gene matches: 16. CDR3 length: 16 amino acids. Germline V gives CDR1 KGHSH, CDR2 LQKENI. CDR3 in amino acids: CASSSRQGLVSGEQFF. Here the CDR3 DNA reads TGTGCCAGCTCGTCCCGACAGGGGCTGGTTTCGGGTGAGCAGTTCTTC.

The genes are TRBV4-3 and TRBJ2-7, with D possibly matching TRBD2 (6 bases). The ends were cut back, 0 bases at V and 1 base at J, with 10 bases in the middle. Germline V gene sequence: CDR1 LGHNA, CDR2 YSLEER. There are 15 residues in the CDR3. CDR3 in DNA: TGCGCCAGCAGCCAAGATATCAGCGGGTCCTACGAGCAGTACTTC. Translating it yields CASSQDISGSYEQYF.

The gene calls are TRBV28 and TRBJ1-4, with D possibly matching TRBD1 (5 bases). Germline loops: CDR1 MDHEN, CDR2 SYDVKM. CDR3 length: 15 residues. The ends were cut back, 5 bases at V and 8 bases at J, with 18 bases in the middle. The CDR3 bases are TGTGCCAGCAGTATAACCCAGGGATCTGGGGAAAAACTGTTTTTT. Amino acids: CASSITQGSGEKLFF. Variable domain in full (rest from reference TRBV28 and TRBJ1-4): DVKVTQSSRYLVKRTGEKVFLECVQDMDHENMFWYRQDPGLGLRLIYFSYDVKMKEKGDIPEGYSVSREKKERFSLILESASTNQTSMYLCASSITQGSGEKLFFGSGTQLSVL.

Points on this clone: This same CDR3 is encoded by further DNA sequences in the sample. The rearrangement uses TRBV7-2 and TRBJ1-5; possible D gene TRBD1, 5 bases. This CDR3 has 14 residues. V was trimmed by 1 base and J by 4 bases, leaving 8 bases between them. In germline, CDR1 is SGHTA, CDR2 FQGNSA. The CDR3 protein is CASSLVQGNQPQHF. In nucleotides, the CDR3 is TGTGCCAGCAGCTTAGTTCAGGGTAATCAGCCCCAGCATTTT.

The chain recombines TRBV28 with TRBJ1-1; 10 positions agree with TRBD1. Per germline, CDR1 MDHEN and CDR2 SYDVKM. J gave up 7 bases and V 5 bases, and 4 bases lay outside the gene matches. The CDR3 totals 13 residues. The CDR3 spells CASSRDRGSEAFF. CDR3 sequence (DNA): TGTGCCAGCAGTCGGGACAGGGGCAGTGAAGCTTTCTTT.

This sequence joins TRBV12-5 and TRBJ2-3; the D gene is possibly TRBD1 (6 bases). Germline V gene lookup returns CDR1 LGHNT and CDR2 FRNRAP. The CDR3 has 14 amino acids. Trimming took off 5 bases at V and 4 bases at J, with 13 bases between the two ends. The DNA for the CDR3 is TGTGCTAGTGGTCCCAGGGGATGGGCAGATACGCAGTATTTT. Its translation: CASGPRGWADTQYF.

The chain carries TRBV4-1 and TRBJ1-3, with no clear D. The V end lost 1 base, the J end lost 2 bases, and 9 bases lay between the germline ends. This CDR3 has 15 residues. In germline, CDR1 is MGHRA, CDR2 YSYEKL. Written as DNA, the CDR3 is TGCGCCAGCAGCCAAGGGCCTCAAACTGGAAACACCATATATTTT. This gives the protein CASSQGPQTGNTIYF.

CDR3 bases: TGTGCCAGCAGTGAGGGTCTAGCGGCCAATGAGCAGTTCTTC. Residues: CASSEGLAANEQFF. J is TRBJ2-1 and V is TRBV2, with 7 bases aligning to TRBD2. Unmatched junction bases numbered 5, after V lost 3 bases and J lost 6 bases. The CDR3 is 14 amino acids. The germline CDR1 and CDR2 sequences are SNHLY and FYNNEI.

The chain combines TRBV10-3 with TRBJ2-1, with 13 bases lining up with TRBD2. V was clipped by 9 bases and J by 8 bases; unmatched bases: 10. This CDR3 region has 15 residues. Germline CDR1 ENHRY, CDR2 SYGVKD. For the CDR3, the DNA is TGTGCCATGGGGAGGGGGACTAGCGGGAATGATGAGCAGTTCTTC. Amino acids: CAMGRGTSGNDEQFF.

V gene TRBV5-1 combines with J gene TRBJ2-5, with D possibly matching TRBD2 (6 bases). The CDR3 covers 16 residues. Trimming removed 0 bases at V and 5 bases at J, with 17 bases between. CDR1 is SGHRS and CDR2 is YFSETQ in the germline V gene. CDR3 amino acids: CASSLAGDVFMETQYF. The CDR3 coding sequence is TGCGCCAGCAGCTTGGCGGGGGACGTCTTTATGGAGACCCAGTACTTC.

The rearrangement uses TRBV28 and TRBJ2-2; a possible D gene is TRBD1 (7 bases). The CDR3 is 15 amino acids. Per the germline V gene, CDR1 is MDHEN and CDR2 is SYDVKM. V shed 3 bases and J shed 3 bases, with 11 bases lying between them. The CDR3 here is CASSLGQRDTGELFF. CDR3 nucleotides: TGTGCCAGCAGTTTGGGACAGCGGGACACCGGGGAGCTGTTTTTT.

The V call is TRBV5-1, the J call TRBJ1-4; a weak D match, TRBD1 (6 bases). V dropped 10 bases and J dropped 4 bases, with 17 bases sitting between them. CDR1 is SGHRS, CDR2 YFSETQ, per germline. CDR3 length: 14 amino acids. CDR3 coding DNA: TGCGCCGGTACCTTGACAGGACTTAATGAAAAACTGTTTTTT. It codes for CAGTLTGLNEKLFF.